This T cell receptor beta chain was observed in a study of control samples from healthy donors and cancer patients. Libraries were prepared by immunoSEQ multiplex PCR; TCRdb keeps only in-frame clonotypes and omits some of them. The table lists approximately 170,000 clones, 93% of them singletons. Per germline, CDR1 SNHLY and CDR2 FYNNEI. V gave up 2 bases and J gave up 2 bases, with 9 bases separating them. The CDR3 is 14 amino acids. This clone was seen only once. The clonotype comes from a woman aged 60-75 years in good health. The sample taken for sequencing was blood. This chain uses TRBV2 with TRBJ1-1; no reliable D call. CDR3 sequence: CASSEWGINTEAFF. CDR3 in DNA: TGTGCCAGCAGTGAATGGGGAATTAACACTGAAGCTTTCTTT.